The clone carrying this T cell receptor (beta chain) came up a few times. Its target is unknown. TCRdb reanalysed the 5' RACE reads using MiXCR and keeps one entry per CDR3 protein. The profile shows hundreds of thousands of distinct CDR3 sequences, less than 20% of them singletons. From germline, CDR1 is SGHTA and CDR2 FQGNSA. The CDR3 extends over 14 amino acids. V lost 5 bases and J lost 4; bases outside the gene matches: 7. The sample comes from a study of T-cell memory formation after mild COVID-19. Notes on the study in general: The SARS-CoV-2 specificity of second-wave clones reaching peak at day 37 remained unverified. Day 15 to 85 contracting clones showed balanced CD4/CD8; later expanders leaned CD4+. Among contracting clones, CD4+ were mainly CM/EM and CD8+ enriched in EMRA.

This chain joins TRBV7-2 and TRBJ2-5, with 7 bases matching TRBD1. The receptor comes from a man aged 18 to 30 who had mild COVID-19 (a few samples of this study predate the infection). Cell type and time point are not known. Material: PBMCs or a T cell subset sorted from them (not recorded which). The CDR3 reads CASSITGTAETQYF. As DNA, the CDR3 is TGTGCCAGCAGCATTACCGGGACAGCAGAGACCCAGTACTTC.